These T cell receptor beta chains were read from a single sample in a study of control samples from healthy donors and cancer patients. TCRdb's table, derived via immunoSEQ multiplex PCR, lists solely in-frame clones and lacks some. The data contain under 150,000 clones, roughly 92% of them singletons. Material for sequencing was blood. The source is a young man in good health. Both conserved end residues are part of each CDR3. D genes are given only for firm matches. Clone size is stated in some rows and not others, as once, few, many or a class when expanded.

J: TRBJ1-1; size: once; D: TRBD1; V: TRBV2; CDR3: CASRTGQNSNTEAFF; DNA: TGTGCCAGCAGAACGGGACAGAATTCGAACACTGAAGCTTTCTTT
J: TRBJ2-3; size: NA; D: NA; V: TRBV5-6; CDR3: CASSLLTQGSTDTQYF; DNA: TGTGCCAGCAGCTTGCTTACTCAGGGAAGCACAGATACGCAGTATTTT
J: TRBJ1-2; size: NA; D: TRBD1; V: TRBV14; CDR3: CASSHLTTGLVGGYTF; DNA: TGTGCCAGCAGCCACCTAACGACAGGGCTGGTAGGCGGCTACACCTTC
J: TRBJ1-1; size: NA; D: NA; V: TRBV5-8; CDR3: CASSQVNTEAFF; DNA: TGTGCCAGCAGCCAAGTGAACACTGAAGCTTTCTTT
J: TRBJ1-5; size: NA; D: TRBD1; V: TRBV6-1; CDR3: CASSEGTGLPQHF; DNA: TGTGCCAGCAGTGAAGGGACAGGGCTGCCCCAGCATTTT
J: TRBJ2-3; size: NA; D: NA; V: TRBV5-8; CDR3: CASSLLTDTQYF; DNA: TGTGCCAGCAGCTTACTCACAGATACGCAGTATTTT
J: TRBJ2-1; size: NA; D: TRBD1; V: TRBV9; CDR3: CASSVRQGPYNEQFF; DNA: TGTGCCAGCAGCGTCCGACAGGGACCCTACAATGAGCAGTTCTTC
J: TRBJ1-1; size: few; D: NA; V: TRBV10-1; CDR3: CASSESGTVNTEAFF; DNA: TGCGCCAGCAGTGAGTCGGGTACGGTGAACACTGAAGCTTTCTTT
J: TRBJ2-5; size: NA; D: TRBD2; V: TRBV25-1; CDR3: CASSETLAGQETQYF; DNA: TGTGCCAGCAGTGAAACACTAGCGGGCCAAGAGACCCAGTACTTC
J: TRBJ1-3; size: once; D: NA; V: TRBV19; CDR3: CASSTQGQTLSGNTIYF; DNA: TGTGCCAGTAGTACGCAGGGCCAAACCCTCTCTGGAAACACCATATATTTT
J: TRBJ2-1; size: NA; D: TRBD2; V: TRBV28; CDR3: CASSGTSGRTVEQFF; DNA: TGTGCCAGCAGTGGGACTAGCGGGAGGACTGTTGAGCAGTTCTTC
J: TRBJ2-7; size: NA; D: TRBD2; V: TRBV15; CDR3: CATSRDGGGYEQYF; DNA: TGTGCCACCAGCAGAGATGGGGGGGGATACGAGCAGTACTTC
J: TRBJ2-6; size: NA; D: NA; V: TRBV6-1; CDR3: CASSEDQGAGANVLTF; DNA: TGTGCCAGCAGTGAAGACCAGGGAGCTGGGGCCAACGTCCTGACTTTC
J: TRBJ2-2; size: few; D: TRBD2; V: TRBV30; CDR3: CAWRLGGSNGGELFF; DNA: TGTGCCTGGAGACTGGGCGGGAGTAATGGCGGGGAGCTGTTTTTT
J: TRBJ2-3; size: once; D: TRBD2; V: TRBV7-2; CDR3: CASSPGGFSTDTQYF; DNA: TGTGCCAGCAGCCCGGGAGGGTTCAGCACAGATACGCAGTATTTT
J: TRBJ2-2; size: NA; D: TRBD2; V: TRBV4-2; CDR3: CASSHKLAGGVGELFF; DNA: TGTGCCAGCAGCCATAAACTAGCGGGAGGGGTCGGGGAGCTGTTTTTT
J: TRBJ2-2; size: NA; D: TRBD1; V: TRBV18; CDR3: CASSPPGQLTGELFF; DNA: TGTGCCAGCTCACCACCGGGACAGCTCACCGGGGAGCTGTTTTTT
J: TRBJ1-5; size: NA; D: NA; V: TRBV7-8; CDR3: CASGGQTQPQHF; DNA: TGTGCCAGCGGCGGACAGACCCAGCCCCAGCATTTT